Here is one T cell receptor (beta chain) with its context. The antigen remains undetermined. V gave up 5 bases and J gave up 6 bases, with 13 bases separating them. The germline CDR1 and CDR2 sequences are SEHNR and FQNEAQ (reference sequence). The CDR3 loop spans 14 amino acids. The sample originates from a study of cytomegalovirus exposure and HLA in healthy donors. Findings and caveats of the study: Analysis was carried out at a later point, and it linked a missense DCLRE1C variant to TCR beta V- and J-gene trimming. What a later analysis reportedly showed was that an Asian-associated ancestry cluster had fewer N-insertions than the approximately 700-donor mean. About 87% or about 30% of the time was how often most TCR beta V segments were productive, according to an earlier analysis.

The PCR employed 60 Vbeta primers together with 13 Jbeta primers. Sequencing used immunoSEQ multiplex PCR; TCRdb keeps in-frame clones, though not all of them. The profile shows 150,000 to 200,000 clones, approximately 80% of them singletons. This TCR was recovered from a woman aged 45-59 years in good health and CMV-seropositive. The sequenced sample consisted of PBMCs. The V call is TRBV7-9, the J call TRBJ1-4; D is perhaps TRBD1 (6 bases). CDR3 region: CASSLAKGDEKLFF. The CDR3 DNA sequence: TGTGCCAGCAGCCTCGCCAAGGGGGATGAAAAACTGTTTTTT. Full variable domain (missing parts from reference TRBV7-9 and TRBJ1-4): DTGVSQNPRHKITKRGQNVTFRCDPISEHNRLYWYRQTLGQGPEFLTYFQNEAQLEKSRLLSDRFSAERPKGSFSTLEIQRTEQGDSAMYLCASSLAKGDEKLFFGSGTQLSVL.